The T cell receptor beta chain described here comes from a study of post-analysis software for immune sequencing data. General study findings and limits: Five TRBV segments, including TRBV5-6, TRBV5-1 and TRBV20-1, were more frequent in patients than controls.

Germline CDR1 SGDLS, CDR2 YYNGEE. This CDR3 comprises 13 residues. This clonotype was observed a handful of times. The target antigen is unknown. TCR beta cDNA libraries had unique molecular identifiers. Researchers reported roughly 0.5 million cDNA molecules coming from around 1 to 10 million T cells. Via MiXCR, TCRdb re-called the PCR reads, giving one row per CDR3 protein. This table holds roughly 870,000 distinct CDR3 sequences, 53% found once. The sequence was collected from a girl aged 5-17 years with multiple sclerosis. This chain joins TRBV9 and TRBJ2-5; 7 positions match TRBD1. The J call may be incorrect, as the DNA end agrees better with TRBJ2-7. Specimen: blood. The CDR3 nucleotides are TGTGCCAGCAGCGCGCAGGGGGTCGACGAGCAGTACTTC. Translation: CASSAQGVDEQYF.